The clone carrying this T cell receptor (beta chain) was picked up a small number of times. What it binds is not known. Measured with immunoSEQ multiplex PCR; TCRdb has only the in-frame clones, and not every one. The table records about 20,000 clones, 60% to 80% of them present only once. This entry comes from a study of CD4 T cells in relation to SARS-CoV-2 and coronaviruses. Overall study results and limits: No crossreactivity against non-spike viral proteins was tested here.

Before the COVID-19 pandemic, during about 2011-2018, CD4+ T cells were taken from unexposed donors. The cells were cultured for about ten days before CD4+ T cells were isolated. Unexposed-donor CD4+ T cells were probed with SARS-CoV-2 S/N and four cold-coronavirus spikes, cells permitting. CDR3 length equals 14 residues. The germline V gene has CDR1 SGHRS and CDR2 YFSETQ. V dropped 6 bases and J dropped 2 bases, with 11 bases sitting between them. The rearrangement joins TRBV5-1 to TRBJ2-2, with D tentatively TRBD1 (6 bases). This clonotype was obtained from a human donor in good health. Sequenced: CD4+ T cells from PBMCs, cultured in vitro. The CDR3 bases are TGCGCCAGCACCCAGGGGAGTAACACCGGGGAGCTGTTTTTT. The encoded protein is CASTQGSNTGELFF. The full variable domain, its missing parts supplied by reference TRBV5-1 and TRBJ2-2, is KAGVTQTPRYLIKTRGQQVTLSCSPISGHRSVSWYQQTPGQGLQFLFEYFSETQRNKGNFPGRFSGRQFSNSRSEMNVSTLELGDSALYLCASTQGSNTGELFFGEGSRLTVL.